A single sample gave rise to the 10 T cell receptor beta chains below, sequenced in a study of T cells after yellow fever vaccination. TCRdb passed the 5' RACE reads through MiXCR, listing each CDR3 protein once. This repertoire shows 150,000 or so distinct CDR3 sequences, under 7% found once; its top ten account for 0.5% to 0.65%. The input for sequencing was CD4+ T cells sorted from PBMCs, taken 10 days after the yellow fever booster vaccination. The source is a man aged 30 to 45 who received the YFV17D yellow fever vaccine.

This clonotype was counted many times. The chain couples TRBV7-2 to TRBJ2-3, with no clear D. Trimming shortened V by 0 bases and J by 5 bases, and 9 bases separated the two germline ends. This CDR3 comprises 14 residues. Germline CDR1 reads SGHTA; CDR2 reads FQGNSA. CDR3 DNA sequence: TGTGCCAGCAGCTTAGCGGAACTGAGAGATACGCAGTATTTT. It yields the protein CASSLAELRDTQYF.

This clonotype was counted many times. This rearrangement joins TRBV7-2 to TRBJ2-2; TRBD1 might be the D (6 bases). The CDR3 has 14 amino acids. Germline V gene data show CDR1 as SGHTA and CDR2 as FQGNSA. V lost 6 bases and J 3 bases, leaving 11 bases between the germline ends. The CDR3 DNA is TGTGCCAGCAGAACCGGGACACACACCGGGGAGCTGTTTTTT. Its protein product is CASRTGTHTGELFF.

This clonotype was seen at least ten times. V usage is TRBV7-8 and J usage is TRBJ2-1, with D tentatively TRBD2 (6 bases). Trimming pared 5 bases from V and 3 bases from J, leaving 14 bases between. CDR3 length equals 15 residues. The germline V gene has CDR1 SGHVS and CDR2 FQNEAQ. CDR3 nucleotides: TGTGCCAGCAGCCGGGCGGCGGGATACTACAATGAGCAGTTCTTC. This translates into CASSRAAGYYNEQFF.

Ten or more counts support this clonotype. The gene calls are TRBV6-2 or TRBV6-3 and TRBJ2-1, with TRBD2 as a possible D gene (5 bases). V was cut by 5 bases and J by 7 bases, with 15 bases left in between. CDR3 length: 14 amino acids. Germline V CDR1 and CDR2: MNHEY, SVGEGT. CDR3 DNA sequence: TGTGCCAGCAGTGATCCGGGGATTTGGAATGAGCAGTTCTTC. It codes for CASSDPGIWNEQFF.

To note about this clonotype: A junction end diverges from the germline sequence, so it may reflect a read error. The chain carries TRBV4-3 and TRBJ2-7; D gene ambiguous. The CDR3 totals 15 residues. Per germline, CDR1 LGHNA and CDR2 YSLEER. The CDR3 region has the DNA TGCTCCAGCAGCCAGAGAGATCAGCGTGAGTACGAGCAGTACTTC. Its translation is CSSSQRDQREYEQYF.

In this sample, this clonotype turned up many times. This chain uses TRBV18 with TRBJ2-5; D is perhaps TRBD2 (6 bases). The CDR3 sequence is 15 residues long. V was shortened by 4 bases and J by 1 base, with 13 bases between the two germline ends. The V gene's germline CDR1 is KGHSH and CDR2 LQKENI. The CDR3 sequence is CASSLKTGVQETQYF. Here the CDR3 DNA reads TGTGCCAGCTCACTAAAAACGGGGGTCCAAGAGACCCAGTACTTC.

This clonotype has ten or more counts. The chain is built from TRBV12-3 or TRBV12-4 and TRBJ2-3, with no clear D. Trimming shortened V by 3 bases and J by 6 bases, and 10 bases separated the two germline ends. The CDR3 is made up of 13 amino acids. The CDR3 loop reads CASSFLTSDTQYF. Here the CDR3 DNA reads TGTGCCAGCAGTTTTCTTACGTCGGATACGCAGTATTTT.

This clonotype was picked up many times. V gene TRBV5-1 combines with J gene TRBJ2-5; D is unclear. The germline V and J ends were trimmed by 6 bases and 2 bases, with 11 bases remaining between them. This CDR3 is built from 13 residues. Germline V gene sequence: CDR1 SGHRS, CDR2 YFSETQ. CDR3: CASNGGDQETQYF. CDR3 DNA sequence: TGCGCCAGCAATGGCGGAGATCAAGAGACCCAGTACTTC.

This clonotype was seen repeatedly, ten times or more. The genes are TRBV9 and TRBJ2-1; tentative D call: TRBD1 (6 bases). Germline V CDR1 and CDR2: SGDLS, YYNGEE. V dropped 0 bases and J dropped 15 bases, with 16 bases sitting between them. The CDR3 is made up of 13 amino acids. CDR3 sequence (DNA): TGTGCCAGCAGCGTAGGGGGTAGTACAGGGCCGTTCTTC. It codes for CASSVGGSTGPFF.

The sample holds many counts of this clonotype. The chain carries TRBV5-1 and TRBJ1-1; no reliable D call. Trimming stripped 0 bases from V and 6 bases from J, with 12 bases between. Germline values: CDR1 SGHRS, CDR2 YFSETQ. This CDR3 region has 14 residues. Here the CDR3 reads CASSLGQEDAEAFF. The CDR3 DNA reads TGCGCCAGCAGCTTGGGGCAGGAGGACGCTGAAGCTTTCTTT.